A single sample is the source of the 16 T cell receptor beta chains below, sequenced in a study of T cell changes during pregnancy in multiple sclerosis. Data came from immunoSEQ multiplex PCR; TCRdb stores just in-frame clones and leaves some out. This table has tens of thousands of clones, just under 95% appearing once. The sequences come from peripheral blood, collected in the third trimester of pregnancy. These receptor sequences come from a female donor in good health, enrolled as a control in a pregnancy study.

About this clone: Compared with germline, one end of the junction differs, possibly owing to a read error. Other DNA sequences of this sample code for an identical CDR3. The chain is built from TRBV27 and TRBJ2-2, with TRBD1 as a possible D gene (6 bases). The length of the CDR3 is 15 residues. Germline V gene lookup returns CDR1 MNHEY and CDR2 SMNVEV (reference sequence). For the CDR3, the DNA is TGTGCCAGCAGTTTATTGCAGGGGTTTACCGGGGAGCTGTTCTTT. Translating gives CASSLLQGFTGELFF.

The chain links TRBV19 to TRBJ2-5; D possibly corresponds to TRBD1 (6 bases). Germline V gives CDR1 LNHDA, CDR2 SQIVND (reference sequence). With 9 bases removed from V and 7 bases from J, the gap between germline ends came to 24 bases. The length of the CDR3 is 15 residues. As DNA, the CDR3 is TGTGCCAGCAGGGGCAGGGGCGACCTAAGAGGGACCCAGTACTTC. Its protein is CASRGRGDLRGTQYF.

The genes are TRBV7-8 and TRBJ1-1; 7 bases line up with TRBD1. CDR1 is SGHVS, CDR2 FQNEAQ, per germline. The CDR3 spans 13 residues. After removal of 8 bases from V and 4 bases from J, the junction contained 7 bases not matched to a gene. CDR3 loop: CASSLTGVTEAFF. In DNA form, the CDR3 reads TGTGCCAGCTCACTAACAGGGGTCACTGAAGCTTTCTTT.

The chain joins TRBV2 to TRBJ1-1, with 8 bases matching TRBD1. The CDR3 is 14 residues long. Germline V gives CDR1 SNHLY, CDR2 FYNNEI. Losses at the gene ends were 6 bases for V and 4 bases for J; bases not matched to a gene: 7. The CDR3 DNA sequence: TGTGCCAGCAGGGAGGTTACAGGGGGCACTGAAGCTTTCTTT. Translated: CASREVTGGTEAFF.

This clone was found once. This chain links TRBV2 with TRBJ2-1; 8 bases map to TRBD2. This CDR3 contains 17 residues. After removal of 7 bases from V and 6 bases from J, the junction contained 17 bases not matched to a gene. The V gene's germline CDR1 is SNHLY and CDR2 FYNNEI. The CDR3 DNA reads TGTGCCAGCAAGTCCAGGGGACTAGTCGCCGCTGGCAATGAGCAGTTCTTC. This sequence encodes CASKSRGLVAAGNEQFF.

This clone was recorded only once. This chain connects TRBV5-1 to TRBJ2-1, with D hard to call. Germline V gene lookup returns CDR1 SGHRS and CDR2 YFSETQ. Trimming pared 4 bases from V and 8 bases from J, leaving 16 bases between. The CDR3 is 14 residues long. The chain's CDR3 is CASSPPSLSYEQFF. Written as DNA, the CDR3 is TGCGCCAGCAGCCCACCAAGCCTTTCATATGAGCAGTTCTTC. The complete variable domain, with remaining parts taken from reference TRBV5-1 and TRBJ2-1, reads KAGVTQTPRYLIKTRGQQVTLSCSPISGHRSVSWYQQTPGQGLQFLFEYFSETQRNKGNFPGRFSGRQFSNSRSEMNVSTLELGDSALYLCASSPPSLSYEQFFGPGTRLTVL.

V is TRBV5-1 and J is TRBJ2-3; 8 nucleotides line up with TRBD2. There are 17 residues in the CDR3. Looked up from germline, CDR1 is SGHRS and CDR2 is YFSETQ. J gave up 4 bases and V 1 base, and 11 bases lay outside the gene matches. CDR3 DNA: TGCGCCAGCAGCTTGACCTCGTCTAGCGGGTTTTCAGATACGCAGTATTTT. Encoded protein: CASSLTSSSGFSDTQYF.

The rearrangement joins TRBV5-6 to TRBJ1-4; possibly TRBD1 for D (6 bases). Trimming removed 0 bases from V and 5 bases from J, with 11 bases in between. CDR1 and CDR2 (germline): SGHDT, YYEEEE. The CDR3 contains 15 residues. The CDR3 protein is CASSLAQQGNEKLFF. The DNA of the CDR3 is TGTGCCAGCAGCTTGGCCCAGCAGGGGAATGAAAAACTGTTTTTT.

The chain carries TRBV19 and TRBJ1-1, with 7 bases matching TRBD1. CDR1 LNHDA and CDR2 SQIVND come from the germline V gene (reference sequence). The V gene end was trimmed by 7 bases and the J gene end by 3 bases; junction bases not matched to a gene: 8. The CDR3 runs to 14 residues. The CDR3: CASIRTGSYTEAFF. CDR3 nucleotide sequence: TGTGCCAGTATACGGACAGGATCCTACACTGAAGCTTTCTTT.

The chain couples TRBV4-2 to TRBJ2-1; 15 bases are a match to TRBD2. This CDR3 is built from 18 residues. Germline V gene data show CDR1 as LGHNA and CDR2 as YNFKEQ. J was trimmed by 6 bases and V by 4 bases; bases with no gene match: 10. DNA for the CDR3: TGTGCCAGCAGCCTAAAGAGGACGGGACTAGCGGGGGGCAATGAGCAGTTCTTC. Translated, it gives CASSLKRTGLAGGNEQFF.

The V gene is TRBV2, the J gene TRBJ2-1; 8 nucleotides agree with TRBD2. Germline V gives CDR1 SNHLY, CDR2 FYNNEI. V lost 6 bases to trimming and J lost 0 bases; unmatched junction nucleotides: 7. The CDR3 has 16 amino acids. The CDR3 loop is CASSANGGGSYNEQFF. For the CDR3, the DNA is TGTGCCAGCAGCGCTAACGGGGGGGGCTCCTACAATGAGCAGTTCTTC.

V usage is TRBV5-4 and J usage is TRBJ2-5, with 9 bases fitting TRBD1. Germline values: CDR1 SGHNT, CDR2 YYREEE (reference sequence). The CDR3 covers 14 residues. The V and J ends lost 4 bases and 5 bases, in that order; junction bases with no gene match: 6. CDR3 sequence (DNA): TGTGCCAGCAGCCCCACAGGGGGCGCGGAGACCCAGTACTTC. Its protein is CASSPTGGAETQYF.

The chain uses TRBV19 and TRBJ1-5, with 9 bases aligning to TRBD1. The V gene's germline CDR1 is LNHDA and CDR2 SQIVND (reference sequence). The CDR3 contains 16 residues. J lost 7 bases, V lost 5 bases, and 12 bases had no gene match. DNA for the CDR3: TGTGCCAGTAGTGTTCAGGACAGGGGTGTATGGCAGCCCCAGCATTTT. Its protein is CASSVQDRGVWQPQHF.

This clone is a singleton in its sample. V is TRBV5-1 and J is TRBJ2-2; D not resolved. Germline lookup yields CDR1 SGHRS and CDR2 YFSETQ. Trimming pared 0 bases from V and 4 bases from J, leaving 13 bases between. The CDR3 loop spans 16 amino acids. CDR3 sequence reads: CASSLALAVATGELFF. The CDR3 nucleotides read TGCGCCAGCAGCTTGGCGTTGGCGGTTGCCACCGGGGAGCTGTTTTTT.

The genes are TRBV5-4 and TRBJ2-1; 7 bases line up with TRBD2. V dropped 3 bases and J dropped 4; count of bases not matched to a gene: 4. Germline lookup yields CDR1 SGHNT and CDR2 YYREEE (reference sequence). The CDR3 length is 14 residues. The CDR3 protein is CASSSGLYYNEQFF. For the CDR3, the DNA is TGTGCCAGCAGCTCGGGACTATATTACAATGAGCAGTTCTTC. The full variable domain, in which reference TRBV5-4 and TRBJ2-1 provide the parts outside the CDR3, is ETGVTQSPTHLIKTRGQQVTLRCSSQSGHNTVSWYQQALGQGPQFIFQYYREEENGRGNFPPRFSGLQFPNYSSELNVNALELDDSALYLCASSSGLYYNEQFFGPGTRLTVL.

The chain carries TRBV28 and TRBJ1-2; the D gene is possibly TRBD1 (5 bases). The V end was cut by 3 bases, the J end by 4 bases, with 6 bases between. The V gene's germline CDR1 is MDHEN and CDR2 SYDVKM. The CDR3 is made up of 12 amino acids. CDR3 region: CASSLGGYGYTF. As DNA, the CDR3 is TGTGCCAGCAGTTTGGGGGGCTATGGCTACACCTTC.